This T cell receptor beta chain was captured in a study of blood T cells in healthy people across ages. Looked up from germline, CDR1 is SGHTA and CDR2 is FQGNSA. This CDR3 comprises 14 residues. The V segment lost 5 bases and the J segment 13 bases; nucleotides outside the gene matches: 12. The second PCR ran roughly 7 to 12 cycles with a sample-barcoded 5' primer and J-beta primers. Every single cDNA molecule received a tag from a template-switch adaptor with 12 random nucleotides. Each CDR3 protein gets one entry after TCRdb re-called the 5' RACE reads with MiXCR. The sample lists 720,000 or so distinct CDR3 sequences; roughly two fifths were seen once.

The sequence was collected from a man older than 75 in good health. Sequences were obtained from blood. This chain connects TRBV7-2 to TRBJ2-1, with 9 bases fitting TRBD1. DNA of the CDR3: TGTGCCAGCAGCAACAGGGGGCGAAGTGAGACCCAGTTCTTC. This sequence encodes CASSNRGRSETQFF.